Listed below are T cell receptor beta chains from one sample, sequenced in a study of beta chain features in type 1 diabetes. Assay: immunoSEQ multiplex PCR; the TCRdb copy retains only in-frame clones and omits some. This sample has 810,000 or so clones, with 17% found just once. Sample: naive CD4+ T cells from blood. These receptors all come from a woman aged 18-30 years in good health. Each CDR3 is given with its conserved first and last residue. A D gene is named only where the DNA matches it firmly. Expanded clones get a size class; other rows say once, few or many, or leave the size out.

D gene: TRBD2
clone size: few
J gene: TRBJ2-2
V gene: TRBV19
CDR3 DNA: TGTGCCAGTGCCAACTACGGGACTAGTGTCCGGGAGCTGTTTTTT
CDR3 protein: CASANYGTSVRELFF

D gene: TRBD1
clone size: few
J gene: TRBJ2-3
V gene: TRBV7-8
CDR3 DNA: TGTGCCAGCAGCTTGAGGGGTCGAGCGGCAGGGGGCCCGGGCACAGATACGCAGTATTTT
CDR3 protein: CASSLRGRAAGGPGTDTQYF

D gene: TRBD1
clone size: once
J gene: TRBJ2-3
V gene: TRBV6-1
CDR3 DNA: TGTGCCAGCAGTGAGTGGGCGGGACAGGGCACAGATACGCAGTATTTT
CDR3 protein: CASSEWAGQGTDTQYF

D gene: TRBD1
clone size: few
J gene: TRBJ2-3
V gene: TRBV6-1
CDR3 DNA: TGTGCCAGCAGAAGACTCCGACAGGGTGAAGATACGCAGTATTTT
CDR3 protein: CASRRLRQGEDTQYF

D gene: -
clone size: -
J gene: TRBJ2-7
V gene: TRBV2
CDR3 DNA: TGTGCCAGCAGTTACTCGTCCTCCAGGGTGAACTACGAGCAGTACTTC
CDR3 protein: CASSYSSSRVNYEQYF

D gene: -
clone size: once
J gene: TRBJ1-2
V gene: TRBV28
CDR3 DNA: TGTGCCAGCAGTCTACAGGTGTCCTATGGCTACACCTTC
CDR3 protein: CASSLQVSYGYTF

D gene: -
clone size: -
J gene: TRBJ1-1
V gene: TRBV5-4
CDR3 DNA: TGTGCCAGCAGCTTGGAGGGGGTTAGGAACACTGAAGCTTTCTTT
CDR3 protein: CASSLEGVRNTEAFF

D gene: -
clone size: few
J gene: TRBJ2-2
V gene: TRBV7-3
CDR3 DNA: TGTGCCAGCAGCTCCGGCGGGGAGCTGTTTTTT
CDR3 protein: CASSSGGELFF

D gene: -
clone size: few
J gene: TRBJ2-7
V gene: TRBV19
CDR3 DNA: TGTGCCAGTAGTATTAGATCGGGGGGCCCACGGGAGCAGTACTTC
CDR3 protein: CASSIRSGGPREQYF

D gene: -
clone size: -
J gene: TRBJ1-5
V gene: TRBV7-2
CDR3 DNA: TGTGCCAGCAGCTTTTTCGTGTCAGGGGATCAGCCCCAGCATTTT
CDR3 protein: CASSFFVSGDQPQHF

D gene: -
clone size: few
J gene: TRBJ2-3
V gene: TRBV18
CDR3 DNA: TGTGCCAGCTCACCCCCGGAGAACACAGATACGCAGTATTTT
CDR3 protein: CASSPPENTDTQYF

D gene: -
clone size: -
J gene: TRBJ2-5
V gene: TRBV5-4
CDR3 DNA: TGTGCCAGCAGCTTAGGACAGCAAGAGACCCAGTACTTC
CDR3 protein: CASSLGQQETQYF

D gene: -
clone size: -
J gene: TRBJ1-1
V gene: TRBV28
CDR3 DNA: TGTGCCAGCTTGTCAGGGGCGAGCACTGAAGCTTTCTTT
CDR3 protein: CASLSGASTEAFF

D gene: -
clone size: -
J gene: TRBJ1-5
V gene: TRBV19
CDR3 DNA: TGTGCCAGTAGTACAAACTTCGGACCTGGCAATCAGCCCCAGCATTTT
CDR3 protein: CASSTNFGPGNQPQHF

D gene: -
clone size: -
J gene: TRBJ2-3
V gene: TRBV4-1
CDR3 DNA: TGCGCCAGCAGCCAAAGGCCAGATACGCAGTATTTT
CDR3 protein: CASSQRPDTQYF

D gene: -
clone size: few
J gene: TRBJ2-2
V gene: TRBV5-1
CDR3 DNA: TGCGCCAGCAGCTTGGGACTAACGAACACCGGGGAGCTGTTTTTT
CDR3 protein: CASSLGLTNTGELFF

D gene: -
clone size: -
J gene: TRBJ2-7
V gene: TRBV28
CDR3 DNA: TGTGCCAGCACCTTGGGGGGGCGAGGGGAGCAGTACTTC
CDR3 protein: CASTLGGRGEQYF

D gene: -
clone size: -
J gene: TRBJ2-2
V gene: TRBV18
CDR3 DNA: TGTGCCAGCTCACAATACAGGGTTTACGAGACCGGGGAGCTGTTTTTT
CDR3 protein: CASSQYRVYETGELFF

D gene: -
clone size: -
J gene: TRBJ1-5
V gene: TRBV27
CDR3 DNA: TGTGCCAGCAGCCCGAGGGGTTCAGGGCCGAGTCAGCCCCAGCATTTT
CDR3 protein: CASSPRGSGPSQPQHF

D gene: -
clone size: few
J gene: TRBJ2-3
V gene: TRBV28
CDR3 DNA: TGTGCCAGCAGTTCCCCCGGGGTGGCAGATACGCAGTATTTT
CDR3 protein: CASSSPGVADTQYF

D gene: TRBD2
clone size: few
J gene: TRBJ2-1
V gene: TRBV5-1
CDR3 DNA: TGCGCCAGCAGCAGACCGGGACTAGCGACACCCCGACACCATTACAATGAGCAGTTCTTC
CDR3 protein: CASSRPGLATPRHHYNEQFF

D gene: -
clone size: -
J gene: TRBJ1-1
V gene: TRBV5-4
CDR3 DNA: TGTGCCACCTCAATGAACACTGAAGCTTTCTTT
CDR3 protein: CATSMNTEAFF

D gene: TRBD2
clone size: -
J gene: TRBJ2-3
V gene: TRBV7-3
CDR3 DNA: TGTGCCAGCAGCCCGAATAGCGGGACCTATACGCAGTATTTT
CDR3 protein: CASSPNSGTYTQYF

D gene: TRBD1
clone size: -
J gene: TRBJ1-4
V gene: TRBV18
CDR3 DNA: TGTGCCAGCTCACCCGGGACAGGGAATGAAAAACTGTTTTTT
CDR3 protein: CASSPGTGNEKLFF

D gene: -
clone size: few
J gene: TRBJ2-7
V gene: TRBV28
CDR3 DNA: TGTGCCAGCAGTTTAGGCGGGTTCGGCGAGCAGTACTTC
CDR3 protein: CASSLGGFGEQYF

D gene: -
clone size: -
J gene: TRBJ1-1
V gene: TRBV28
CDR3 DNA: TGTGCCAGCAGTTTAAGCTGGAACACTGAAGCTTTCTTT
CDR3 protein: CASSLSWNTEAFF

D gene: -
clone size: few
J gene: TRBJ2-3
V gene: TRBV6-5
CDR3 DNA: TGTGCCAGCAGGATTGGGCGGGGTAGCACAGATACGCAGTATTTT
CDR3 protein: CASRIGRGSTDTQYF

D gene: -
clone size: -
J gene: TRBJ2-2
V gene: TRBV7-9
CDR3 DNA: TGTGCCAGCAGCTTAGCCCGGCCGTCCGGGGAGCTGTTTTTT
CDR3 protein: CASSLARPSGELFF

D gene: -
clone size: few
J gene: TRBJ2-1
V gene: TRBV4-2
CDR3 DNA: TGTGCCAGCAGCCCCAAACCCACCGGGGGAGAAAGGCTCTTC
CDR3 protein: CASSPKPTGGERLF

D gene: -
clone size: once
J gene: TRBJ2-1
V gene: TRBV19
CDR3 DNA: TGTGCCAGTAGTATAGGAGGGGTTGGGAACAATGAGCAGTTCTTC
CDR3 protein: CASSIGGVGNNEQFF

D gene: -
clone size: few
J gene: TRBJ1-5
V gene: TRBV4-1
CDR3 DNA: TGCGCCAGCAGCCAGGATATACCCGGGGGACTCCAGCCCCAGCATTTT
CDR3 protein: CASSQDIPGGLQPQHF

D gene: -
clone size: -
J gene: TRBJ2-1
V gene: TRBV6-1
CDR3 DNA: TGTGCCAGCAGTGATTCACTAAATGAGCAGTTCTTC
CDR3 protein: CASSDSLNEQFF

D gene: -
clone size: -
J gene: TRBJ2-5
V gene: TRBV5-1
CDR3 DNA: TGCGCCAGCAGCTTGTCGCCAGGTCAAGAGACCCAGTACTTC
CDR3 protein: CASSLSPGQETQYF

D gene: TRBD1
clone size: -
J gene: TRBJ2-5
V gene: TRBV5-1
CDR3 DNA: TGCGCCAGCAGCCGCAGACAGGGAGAGACCCAGTACTTC
CDR3 protein: CASSRRQGETQYF